The present T cell receptor beta chain was sequenced within a study of vaccination effects on CD4 cells after COVID-19. In the study overall: Using viral peptide pools, the ViraFEST assay grew out antigen-specific CD4+ T cells prior to sequencing.

Germline values: CDR1 LGHDT, CDR2 YNNKEL (reference sequence). V was shortened by 2 bases and J by 4 bases, with 16 bases between the two germline ends. This CDR3 comprises 16 residues. CD4+ T cell isolation took place after approximately 11 days of culture. As to this clone: Its antigen is as yet unknown.

Produced via immunoSEQ multiplex PCR; TCRdb's table is partial and in-frame only. Of about 39,000 clones in the sample, roughly 82% are singletons; the top ten hold less than 3%. Specimen: CD4+ T cells from PBMCs cultured without peptide, collected before COVID-19 vaccination. This sequence joins TRBV3-1 (or the pseudogene TRBV3-2) and TRBJ2-3, with D tentatively TRBD1 or TRBD2 (5 bases each). The TCR sequence derives from a human donor who received a COVID-19 vaccine. Here the CDR3 DNA reads TGTGCCAGCAGCCAATGGACTTTTCAGGGACCAGATACGCAGTATTTT. It is translated as CASSQWTFQGPDTQYF.